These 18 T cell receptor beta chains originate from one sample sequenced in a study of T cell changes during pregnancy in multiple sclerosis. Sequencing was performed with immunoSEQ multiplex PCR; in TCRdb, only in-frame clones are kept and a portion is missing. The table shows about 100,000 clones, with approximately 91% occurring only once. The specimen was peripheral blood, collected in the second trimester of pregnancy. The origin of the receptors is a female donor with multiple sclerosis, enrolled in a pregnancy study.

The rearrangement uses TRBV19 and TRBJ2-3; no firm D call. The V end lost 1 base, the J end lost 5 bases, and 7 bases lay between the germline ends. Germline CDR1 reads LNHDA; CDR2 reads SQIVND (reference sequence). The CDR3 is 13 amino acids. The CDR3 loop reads CASSIGHKDTQYF. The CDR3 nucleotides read TGTGCCAGTAGTATAGGACACAAAGATACGCAGTATTTT. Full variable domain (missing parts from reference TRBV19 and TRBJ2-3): DGGITQSPKYLFRKEGQNVTLSCEQNLNHDAMYWYRQDPGQGLRLIYYSQIVNDFQKGDIAEGYSVSREKKESFPLTVTSAQKNPTAFYLCASSIGHKDTQYFGPGTRLTVL.

This chain's CDR3 is CASSLSKYEQYF. CDR3 coding DNA: TGTGCCAGCAGTTTGTCTAAATACGAGCAGTACTTC. The V call is TRBV28, the J call TRBJ2-7; D call uncertain. V lost 3 bases and J lost 4, with 7 bases in between. Germline loops: CDR1 MDHEN, CDR2 SYDVKM. The CDR3 is made up of 12 amino acids.

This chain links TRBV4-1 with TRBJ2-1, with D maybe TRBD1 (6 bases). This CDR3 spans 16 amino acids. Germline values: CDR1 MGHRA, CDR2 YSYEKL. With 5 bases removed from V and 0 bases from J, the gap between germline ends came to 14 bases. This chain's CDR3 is CASSEAQGSSYNEQFF. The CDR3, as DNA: TGCGCCAGCAGCGAAGCACAGGGTAGCTCCTACAATGAGCAGTTCTTC.

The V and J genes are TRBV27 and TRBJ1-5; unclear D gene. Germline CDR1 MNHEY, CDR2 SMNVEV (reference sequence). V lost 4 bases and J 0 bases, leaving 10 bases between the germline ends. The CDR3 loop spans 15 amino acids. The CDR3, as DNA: TGTGCCAGCAGTTCTGGGCGCTATAGCAATCAGCCCCAGCATTTT. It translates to CASSSGRYSNQPQHF.

CDR3 sequence: CASSMVHRGDTEAFF. DNA of the CDR3: TGTGCCAGTAGTATGGTACACCGGGGGGACACTGAAGCTTTCTTT. The V call is TRBV19, the J call TRBJ1-1; D perhaps matches TRBD1 (5 bases). Germline assignment: CDR1 LNHDA and CDR2 SQIVND (reference sequence). The V end lost 3 bases, the J end lost 3 bases, and 14 bases lay between the germline ends. The length of the CDR3 is 15 residues.

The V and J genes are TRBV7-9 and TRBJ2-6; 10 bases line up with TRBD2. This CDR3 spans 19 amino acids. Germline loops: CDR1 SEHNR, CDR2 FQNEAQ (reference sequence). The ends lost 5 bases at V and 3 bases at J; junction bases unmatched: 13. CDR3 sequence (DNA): TGTGCCAGCAGCCCCCCCCAGCGGGAGGGCCCATTTGGGGCCAACGTCCTGACTTTC. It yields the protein CASSPPQREGPFGANVLTF.

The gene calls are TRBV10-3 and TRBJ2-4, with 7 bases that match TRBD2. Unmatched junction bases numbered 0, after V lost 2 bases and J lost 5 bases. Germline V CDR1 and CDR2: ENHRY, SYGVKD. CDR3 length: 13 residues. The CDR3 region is CAISELAENIQYF. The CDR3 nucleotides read TGTGCCATCAGTGAGCTAGCGGAAAACATTCAGTACTTC.

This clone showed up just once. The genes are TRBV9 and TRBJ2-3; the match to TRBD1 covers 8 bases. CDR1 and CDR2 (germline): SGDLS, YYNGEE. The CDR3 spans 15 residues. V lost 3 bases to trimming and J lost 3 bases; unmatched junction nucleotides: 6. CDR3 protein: CASSERQGRTDTQYF. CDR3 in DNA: TGTGCCAGCAGCGAACGACAGGGGAGGACAGATACGCAGTATTTT.

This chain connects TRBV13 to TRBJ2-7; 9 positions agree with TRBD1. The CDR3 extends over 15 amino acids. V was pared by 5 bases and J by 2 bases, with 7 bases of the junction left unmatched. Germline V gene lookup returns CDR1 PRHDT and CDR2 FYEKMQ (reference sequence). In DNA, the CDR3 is TGTGCCAGCAGCCAACCGGGACAGGGAACCTACGAGCAGTACTTC. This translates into CASSQPGQGTYEQYF.

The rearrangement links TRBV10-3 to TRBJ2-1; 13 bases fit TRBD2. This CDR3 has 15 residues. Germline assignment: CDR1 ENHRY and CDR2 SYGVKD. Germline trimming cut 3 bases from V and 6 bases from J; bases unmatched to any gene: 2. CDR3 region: CAISDWTSGSNEQFF. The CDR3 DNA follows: TGTGCCATCAGTGACTGGACTAGCGGGAGCAATGAGCAGTTCTTC.

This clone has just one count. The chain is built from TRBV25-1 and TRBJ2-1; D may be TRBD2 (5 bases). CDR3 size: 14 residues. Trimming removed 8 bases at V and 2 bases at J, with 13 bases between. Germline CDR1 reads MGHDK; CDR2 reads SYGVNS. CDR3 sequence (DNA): TGTGCCAGCTCTCCGGCGGGCCCCTACAATGAGCAGTTCTTC. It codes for CASSPAGPYNEQFF.

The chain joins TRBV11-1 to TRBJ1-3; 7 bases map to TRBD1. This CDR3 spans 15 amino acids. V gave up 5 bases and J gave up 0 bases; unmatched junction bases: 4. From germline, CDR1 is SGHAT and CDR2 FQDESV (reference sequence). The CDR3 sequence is CASSIQGRSGNTIYF. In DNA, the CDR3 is TGTGCCAGCAGCATACAGGGGCGCTCTGGAAACACCATATATTTT.

The CDR3, as DNA: TGTGCCAGCAGCCAAGGGACTAGCGGGACCTCCAACAGAGAGACCCAGTACTTC. This codes for CASSQGTSGTSNRETQYF. V and J are TRBV4-2 and TRBJ2-5; 12 nucleotides align to TRBD2. CDR3 length: 18 residues. The junction had 10 bases not matched to a gene; V was cut back by 1 base and J by 4 bases. CDR1 LGHNA and CDR2 YNFKEQ come from the germline V gene.

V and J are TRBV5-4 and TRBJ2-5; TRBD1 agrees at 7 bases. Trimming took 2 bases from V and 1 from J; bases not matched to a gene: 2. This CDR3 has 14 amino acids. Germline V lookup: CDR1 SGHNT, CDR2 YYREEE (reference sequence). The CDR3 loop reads CASSFDRVQETQYF. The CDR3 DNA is TGTGCCAGCAGCTTCGACAGGGTCCAAGAGACCCAGTACTTC.

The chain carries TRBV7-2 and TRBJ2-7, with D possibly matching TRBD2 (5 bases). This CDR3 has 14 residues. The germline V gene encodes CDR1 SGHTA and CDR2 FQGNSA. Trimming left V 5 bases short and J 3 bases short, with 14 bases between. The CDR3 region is CASSLERVGYEQYF. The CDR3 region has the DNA TGTGCCAGCAGCCTAGAGAGGGTTGGCTACGAGCAGTACTTC.

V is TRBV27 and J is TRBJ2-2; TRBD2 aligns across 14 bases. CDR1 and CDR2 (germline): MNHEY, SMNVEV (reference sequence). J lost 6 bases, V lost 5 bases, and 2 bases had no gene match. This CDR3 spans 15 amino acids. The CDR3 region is CASSPGLAGAGELFF. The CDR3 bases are TGTGCCAGCAGTCCGGGACTAGCGGGAGCCGGGGAGCTGTTTTTT.

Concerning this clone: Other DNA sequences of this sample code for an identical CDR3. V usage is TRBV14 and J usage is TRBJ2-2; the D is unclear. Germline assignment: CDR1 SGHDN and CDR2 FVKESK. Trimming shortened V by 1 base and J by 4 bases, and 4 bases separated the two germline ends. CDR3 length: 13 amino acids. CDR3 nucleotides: TGTGCCAGCAGCCAAGCCGGCACCGGGGAGCTGTTTTTT. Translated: CASSQAGTGELFF.

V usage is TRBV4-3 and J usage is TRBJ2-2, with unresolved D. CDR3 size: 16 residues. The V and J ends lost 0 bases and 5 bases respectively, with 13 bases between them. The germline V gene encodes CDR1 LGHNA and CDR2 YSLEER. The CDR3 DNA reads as TGCGCCAGCAGCCAAGAAGCCCTAGTAGGTACCGGGGAGCTGTTTTTT. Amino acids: CASSQEALVGTGELFF.